The present entry profiles one TCR beta chain with its context. Its antigen is unidentified. This entry comes from a study of cytomegalovirus exposure and HLA in healthy donors. Study-wide context: Out of 180 million or so T cells, an earlier analysis found some 120 million unique TCR beta sequences in total.

Whole-study results and caveats: Analysis was carried out at a later point, and it linked a missense DCLRE1C variant to TCR beta V- and J-gene trimming. The likely origin of a cluster of highly shared sequence variants was a sequencing artifact.

Looked up from germline, CDR1 is MNHNS and CDR2 is SASEGT. The CDR3 runs to 17 residues. V was pared by 1 base and J by 4 bases, with 6 bases of the junction left unmatched. PCR used 60 Vbeta primers and 13 Jbeta primers. Clones were read by immunoSEQ multiplex PCR, and TCRdb kept only the in-frame ones, dropping some. The repertoire includes under 200,000 clones, 81% of them detected once, and 1% to 1.5% sits in the top ten. The rearrangement uses TRBV6-1 and TRBJ2-1, with 11 bases aligning to TRBD2. The origin of this receptor is a man between 45 and 60 years old in good health and CMV-seropositive. The specimen was PBMCs. The CDR3 region is CASSEGGGLAEYNEQFF. For the CDR3, the DNA is TGTGCCAGCAGTGAAGGCGGGGGACTAGCGGAATACAATGAGCAGTTCTTC.